A single sample gave rise to the 19 T cell receptor beta chains below, sequenced in a study of T cells in localized non-small cell lung cancer. Assay used: immunoSEQ multiplex PCR; TCRdb lists only in-frame clones, some missing. The table shows around 92,000 clones, with roughly 90% occurring only once. The sequencing used PBMCs, collected before any cancer treatment. The receptor source for this set is a woman aged 35-75 years with stage II squamous cell lung carcinoma.

J is TRBJ2-2 and V is TRBV5-4; D uncertain. Trimming cost V 5 bases and J 5 bases, with 22 bases left between them. The CDR3 contains 17 residues. Germline V gene sequence: CDR1 SGHNT, CDR2 YYREEE (reference sequence). The CDR3: CASSFIPGPMGTGELFF. The CDR3 coding sequence is TGTGCCAGCAGTTTTATACCGGGCCCCATGGGGACCGGGGAGCTGTTTTTT.

The J gene is TRBJ1-4, the V gene TRBV27; D is uncertain. V lost 3 bases and J lost 7, with 12 bases in between. This CDR3 is 14 amino acids long. CDR1 MNHEY and CDR2 SMNVEV come from the germline V gene (reference sequence). The CDR3 protein is CASSFDGDGEKLFF. The CDR3 DNA reads as TGTGCCAGCAGTTTTGACGGGGATGGTGAAAAACTGTTTTTT.

This clone was found once. The CDR3 region is CASSYWAGTYEQYF. For the CDR3, the DNA is TGTGCCAGCAGTTACTGGGCGGGGACCTACGAGCAGTACTTC. The chain is built from TRBV6-6 and TRBJ2-7, with D tentatively TRBD2 (6 bases). Between the trimmed V and J ends, which lost 1 base and 2 bases, there was a span of 9 bases. This CDR3 region has 14 residues. Germline V gene sequence: CDR1 MNHNY, CDR2 SVGAGI (reference sequence).

The rearrangement links TRBV19 to TRBJ2-5; TRBD2 matches at 8 bases. This CDR3 comprises 14 residues. Germline V lookup: CDR1 LNHDA, CDR2 SQIVND (reference sequence). Trimming cost V 4 bases and J 2 bases; bases outside gene matches: 3. CDR3 sequence (DNA): TGTGCCAGTAGTAAACTAGCGGCACAAGAGACCCAGTACTTC. Encoded protein: CASSKLAAQETQYF.

The chain is built from TRBV28 and TRBJ2-7; D tentatively fits TRBD1 or TRBD2 (8 bases each). Germline CDR1 MDHEN, CDR2 SYDVKM. V was trimmed by 9 bases and J by 7 bases, leaving 22 bases between them. This CDR3 has 14 residues. CDR3 nucleotide sequence: TGTGCCAGTCGGGGGGGACAGGCTCCATGGGAGCAGTACTTC. Translated, it gives CASRGGQAPWEQYF.

The chain combines TRBV29-1 with TRBJ1-2; 8 positions match TRBD1. CDR1 and CDR2 (germline): SQVTM, ANQGSEA. The CDR3 loop spans 13 amino acids. Trimming took 7 bases from V and 4 from J; bases not matched to a gene: 8. CDR3 DNA sequence: TGCAGCGCCCGGACAGGGAGTGGCTATGGCTACACCTTC. Translated: CSARTGSGYGYTF.

The table lists this clone with a count of one. The V gene is TRBV7-7, the J gene TRBJ2-3, with 7 nucleotides matching TRBD1. There are 15 residues in the CDR3. Germline loops: CDR1 SSHAT, CDR2 FNYEAQ (reference sequence). V was pared by 5 bases and J by 0 bases, with 5 bases of the junction left unmatched. In nucleotides, the CDR3 is TGTGCCAGCAGCGACGGGACAGCTAGCACAGATACGCAGTATTTT. Encoded protein: CASSDGTASTDTQYF.

This chain uses TRBV6-5 with TRBJ2-7; D is undetermined. Germline assignment: CDR1 MNHEY and CDR2 SVGAGI. Trimming pared 2 bases from V and 0 bases from J, leaving 5 bases between. CDR3 length: 13 amino acids. The DNA for the CDR3 is TGTGCCAGCAGTTACGAGAGCTCCTACGAGCAGTACTTC. As protein: CASSYESSYEQYF.

The sample holds one count of this clone. The rearrangement links TRBV10-3 to TRBJ1-1; no definite D call. In germline, CDR1 is ENHRY, CDR2 SYGVKD. Trimming stripped 0 bases from V and 1 base from J, with 6 bases between. CDR3 length equals 14 residues. CDR3 sequence: CAISESRPNTEAFF. In DNA, the CDR3 is TGTGCCATCAGTGAGTCGCGTCCGAACACTGAAGCTTTCTTT.

V is TRBV29-1 and J is TRBJ2-7, with D maybe TRBD1 (6 bases). Germline V gene data show CDR1 as SQVTM and CDR2 as ANQGSEA. V dropped 4 bases and J dropped 2 bases, with 12 bases sitting between them. CDR3 length equals 13 residues. The CDR3 spells CSVVGRGAYEQYF. In nucleotides, the CDR3 is TGCAGCGTTGTCGGCAGGGGAGCCTACGAGCAGTACTTC.

The chain links TRBV19 to TRBJ1-4; no reliable D call. The germline V and J ends were trimmed by 6 bases and 0 bases, with 5 bases remaining between them. There are 13 residues in the CDR3. CDR1 is LNHDA and CDR2 is SQIVND in the germline V gene (reference sequence). Here the CDR3 DNA reads TGTGCCAGTAGCGACGCAACTAATGAAAAACTGTTTTTT. This codes for CASSDATNEKLFF.

V usage is TRBV4-1 and J usage is TRBJ1-1; tentative D call: TRBD1 (6 bases). Germline CDR1 and CDR2: MGHRA and YSYEKL. The length of the CDR3 is 13 residues. V was trimmed by 0 bases and J by 5 bases, leaving 7 bases between them. This chain's CDR3 is CASSQERGTEAFF. The CDR3 nucleotides read TGCGCCAGCAGCCAAGAGAGGGGGACTGAAGCTTTCTTT.

The V and J genes are TRBV6-6 and TRBJ2-7; D possibly uses TRBD1 or TRBD2 (5 bases each). V was trimmed by 0 bases and J by 1 base, leaving 10 bases between them. Germline V CDR1 and CDR2: MNHNY, SVGAGI (reference sequence). This CDR3 is 15 amino acids long. The CDR3 reads CASSYSRGRSYEQYF. CDR3 sequence (DNA): TGTGCCAGCAGTTACTCGAGGGGACGATCCTACGAGCAGTACTTC.

This clone was observed a single time. This chain links TRBV6-5 with TRBJ2-7, with 8 bases matching TRBD1. This CDR3 spans 15 amino acids. The V and J ends lost 4 bases and 7 bases, in that order; junction bases with no gene match: 12. Germline values: CDR1 MNHEY, CDR2 SVGAGI. The chain's CDR3 is CASSWGRGPVVEQYF. Here the CDR3 DNA reads TGTGCCAGCAGTTGGGGCAGGGGGCCTGTGGTTGAGCAGTACTTC.

A single count supports this clone. The CDR3 protein is CASSIELGTIEETQYF. DNA for the CDR3: TGTGCCAGTAGTATCGAACTCGGGACTATTGAAGAGACCCAGTACTTC. The rearrangement links TRBV19 to TRBJ2-5; 7 positions agree with TRBD2. CDR3 length: 16 residues. Germline CDR1 reads LNHDA; CDR2 reads SQIVND (reference sequence). The V segment lost 3 bases and the J segment 3 bases; nucleotides outside the gene matches: 10.

The chain employs TRBV5-1 and TRBJ2-1, with 12 bases fitting TRBD2. Germline assignment: CDR1 SGHRS and CDR2 YFSETQ. The V gene end was trimmed by 5 bases and the J gene end by 6 bases; junction bases not matched to a gene: 9. This CDR3 region has 16 residues. CDR3 region: CASSFRTSGVFNEQFF. The DNA for the CDR3 is TGCGCCAGCAGTTTCCGGACTAGCGGGGTCTTCAATGAGCAGTTCTTC.

V usage is TRBV21-1 and J usage is TRBJ1-5. TRBV21-1 is a pseudogene segment. There are 17 residues in the CDR3. This CDR3 is CASSKRGRGVSNQPQHF. For the CDR3, the DNA is TGTGCCAGCAGCAAAAGAGGGCGGGGGGTAAGCAATCAGCCCCAGCATTTT.

CDR3: CASSFHLDRVAEAFF. DNA for the CDR3: TGTGCCAGCAGTTTTCATCTGGACAGGGTGGCTGAAGCTTTCTTT. The rearrangement links TRBV27 to TRBJ1-1, with TRBD1 identical over 8 bases. CDR3 length equals 15 residues. Germline trimming cut 3 bases from V and 6 bases from J; bases unmatched to any gene: 9. CDR1 and CDR2 (germline): MNHEY, SMNVEV (reference sequence).

V usage is TRBV6-5 and J usage is TRBJ1-6; D remains ambiguous. Trimming left V 6 bases short and J 8 bases short, with 14 bases between. This CDR3 is built from 14 residues. Germline V CDR1 and CDR2: MNHEY, SVGAGI. The CDR3 region is CASRSGSGDSPLHF. CDR3 nucleotide sequence: TGTGCCAGCAGGTCCGGTAGTGGAGATTCACCCCTCCACTTT.